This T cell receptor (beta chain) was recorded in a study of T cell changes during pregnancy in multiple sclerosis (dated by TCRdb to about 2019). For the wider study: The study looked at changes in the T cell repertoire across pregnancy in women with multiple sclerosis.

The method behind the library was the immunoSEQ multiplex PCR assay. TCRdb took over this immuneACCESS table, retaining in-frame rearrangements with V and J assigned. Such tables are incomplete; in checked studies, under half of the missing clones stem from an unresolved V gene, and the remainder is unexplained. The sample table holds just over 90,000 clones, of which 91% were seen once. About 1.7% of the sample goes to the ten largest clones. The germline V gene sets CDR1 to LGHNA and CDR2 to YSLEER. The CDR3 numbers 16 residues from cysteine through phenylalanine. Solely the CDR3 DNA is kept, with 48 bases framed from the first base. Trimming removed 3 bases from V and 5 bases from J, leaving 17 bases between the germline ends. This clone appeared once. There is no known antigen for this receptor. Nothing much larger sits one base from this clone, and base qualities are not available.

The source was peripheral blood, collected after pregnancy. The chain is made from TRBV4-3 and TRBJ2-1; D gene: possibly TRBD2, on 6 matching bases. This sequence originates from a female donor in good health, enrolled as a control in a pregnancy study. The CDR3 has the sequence CASSQAAWRGNNEQFF. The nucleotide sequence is TGCGCCAGCAGCCAGGCGGCTTGGAGGGGTAACAATGAGCAGTTCTTC.